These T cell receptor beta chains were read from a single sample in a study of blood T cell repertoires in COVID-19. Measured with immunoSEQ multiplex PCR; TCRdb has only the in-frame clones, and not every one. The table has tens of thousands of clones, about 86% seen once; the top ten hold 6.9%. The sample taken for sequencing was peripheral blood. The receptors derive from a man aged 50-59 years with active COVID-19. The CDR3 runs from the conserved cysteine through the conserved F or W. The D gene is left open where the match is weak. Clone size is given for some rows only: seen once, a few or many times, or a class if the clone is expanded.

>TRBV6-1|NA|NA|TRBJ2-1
TGTGCCAGCAGTGGGTACCTGGGACAATCTTCGACGGATGAGCAGTTCTTC
CASSGYLGQSSTDEQFF
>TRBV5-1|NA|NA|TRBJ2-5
TGCGCCAGCAGCTTGGGTGGAGAACCGGAGACCCAGTACTTC
CASSLGGEPETQYF
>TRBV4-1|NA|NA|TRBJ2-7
TGCGCCAGCAGCCAAGATGGACAGGGAGGGGACGAGCAGTACTTC
CASSQDGQGGDEQYF
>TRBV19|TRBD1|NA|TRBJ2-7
TGTGCCAGTAGTACCGCCGGGACAGGGGCCTACGAGCAGTACTTC
CASSTAGTGAYEQYF
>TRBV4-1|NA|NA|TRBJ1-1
TGCGCCAGCAGCCTACAACAGGGAAACACTGAAGCTTTCTTT
CASSLQQGNTEAFF
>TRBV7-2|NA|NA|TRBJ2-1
TGTGCCAGCAGCTTAGATCGCAATGAGCAGTTCTTC
CASSLDRNEQFF
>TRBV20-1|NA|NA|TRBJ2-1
TGCAGTGCAGGTCCCCGGGGTGAGCAGTTCTTC
CSAGPRGEQFF
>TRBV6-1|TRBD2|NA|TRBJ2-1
TGTGCCAGCAGTGAAGGAGCGGGATCTTACAATGAGCAGTTCTTC
CASSEGAGSYNEQFF
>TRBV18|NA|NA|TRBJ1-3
TGTGCCAGCTCACCACACAGGATAGACTCTGGAAACACCATATATTTT
CASSPHRIDSGNTIYF
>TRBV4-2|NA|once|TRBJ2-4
TGTGCCAGCAGCCAAGATTATGACTTGGGAAACATTCAGTACTTC
CASSQDYDLGNIQYF
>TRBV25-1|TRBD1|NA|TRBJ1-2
TGTGCCAGCAGTGACAGGGGGCGGACCTACACCTTC
CASSDRGRTYTF
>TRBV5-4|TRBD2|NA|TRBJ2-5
TGTGCCAGCAGCCCACTCGCTCCTAGCGGGGAAGTTCGTGTGATGGAGACCCAGTACTTC
CASSPLAPSGEVRVMETQYF
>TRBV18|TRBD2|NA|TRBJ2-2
TGTGCCAGCTCACAACTGATACTAGCGGGAGAGCCCTCGACCGGGGAGCTGTTTTTT
CASSQLILAGEPSTGELFF
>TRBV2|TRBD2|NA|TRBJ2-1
TGTGCCAGCAGGCTAGCGGGAGGGCCCTTTGAGCAGTTCTTC
CASRLAGGPFEQFF
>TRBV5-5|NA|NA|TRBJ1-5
TGTGCCAGCAACCCAGCGGGCGCTCCGGGTCAGCCCCAGCATTTT
CASNPAGAPGQPQHF
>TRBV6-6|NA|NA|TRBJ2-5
TGTGCCAGCAGTTACCACAGGGAGACCCAGTACTTC
CASSYHRETQYF
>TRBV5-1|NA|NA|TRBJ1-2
TGCGCCAGCAGCTCTCAGGGGTCCTTTGGCTACACCTTC
CASSSQGSFGYTF
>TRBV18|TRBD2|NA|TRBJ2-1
TGTGCCAGCTCACCACAGTGGGGGGGTTCTACAATGGGGCAGTTCTTC
CASSPQWGGSTMGQFF
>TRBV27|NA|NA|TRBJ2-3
TGTGCCAGCAGTTTATCGCAGGCTAGCACAGATACGCAGTATTTT
CASSLSQASTDTQYF
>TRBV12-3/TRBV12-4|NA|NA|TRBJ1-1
TGTGCCAGCAGTTACGAGGGTTCAGGAGAAGCTTTCTTT
CASSYEGSGEAFF
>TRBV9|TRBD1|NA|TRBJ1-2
TGTGCCAGCAGCCCTATTACCGGACAGGGGGGTGGCTACACCTTC
CASSPITGQGGGYTF
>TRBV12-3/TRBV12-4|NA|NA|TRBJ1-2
TGTGCCAGCAGCCTTTTAGAGGGCAGGGGCTACACCTTC
CASSLLEGRGYTF
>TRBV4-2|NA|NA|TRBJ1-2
TGTGCCAGCAGCCAAGACGGGGCAGGGAGGGACTATGGCTACACCTTC
CASSQDGAGRDYGYTF
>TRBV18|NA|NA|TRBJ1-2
TGTGCCAGCTCACCACAGGGACAACTCTATGGCTACACCTTC
CASSPQGQLYGYTF
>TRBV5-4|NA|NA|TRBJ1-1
TGTGCCAGCAGCCCCCGAGGAAAAGGGGGAACTGAAGCTTTCTTT
CASSPRGKGGTEAFF